This T cell receptor (beta chain) was recorded in a study of T cells after posttransplantation cyclophosphamide. Details on this clone: Antigen unknown.

Looked up from germline, CDR1 is MGHRA and CDR2 is YSYEKL. This CDR3 spans 19 amino acids. V lost 2 bases, J lost 2 bases, and 17 bases stayed unmatched. The study's findings and limits: Blood and skin or GI T cell repertoires showed limited TRB overlap.

The naive gate required viable CD3+CD4+ or CD3+CD8+ cells with CCR7+CD45RA+CD45RO-CD95-CD27+CD28+ phenotype. The table came from immunoSEQ multiplex PCR; TCRdb's copy has only in-frame clones and leaves some out. This table holds approximately 28,000 clones, around 90% found once. V is TRBV4-1 and J is TRBJ2-5, with 7 bases lining up with TRBD2. Material for sequencing was naive CD4+ T cells sorted from PBMCs. The TCR sequence derives from a woman aged 55-69 years in good health, CMV-negative, and a related stem cell transplant donor. DNA of the CDR3: TGCGCCAGCAGCCAATACGGACTAGGTGGGGCGACCCTTCAAGAGACCCAGTACTTC. This sequence encodes CASSQYGLGGATLQETQYF.